The T cell receptor (beta chain) under discussion was sequenced for a study of regulatory and conventional T cells in RAG deficiency. A note on this clone: Its matching antigen is unknown.

The V gene end was trimmed by 6 bases and the J gene end by 4 bases; junction bases not matched to a gene: 2. Germline CDR1 is LNHDA and CDR2 is SQIVND (reference sequence). The CDR3 runs to 13 residues. The table came from immunoSEQ multiplex PCR; TCRdb's copy has only in-frame clones and leaves some out. Among about 30,000 clones listed, about 96% were seen once. The sorted conventional CD4+ T cells were CD25-low and CD127-high, with genomic DNA sequenced. Findings of the study overall: Omenn syndrome and CID/AS patients had about 110-fold fewer unique Treg TCR beta sequences, versus 9.5 to 10-fold elsewhere. Omenn patients showed >80% Treg-Tconv overlap and shorter CDR3 lengths.

These data were also reused for a study on regulatory T cells. Turning to that study: Amplification used 52 TRBV primers and 13 TRBJ primers. Patient repertoires had restricted TRB V-J pairs and skewed V and J usage, most in Tregs.

The sequence derives from a human donor in good health. This sequence joins TRBV19 and TRBJ2-5, with 10 bases lining up with TRBD1. Material: CD25- CD4+ T cells sorted from blood. In DNA form, the CDR3 reads TGTGCCAGTAGAAGGGACAGGGGAGAGACCCAGTACTTC. Translation: CASRRDRGETQYF.